The clone carrying this T cell receptor beta chain has more than one count but fewer than ten. The data belong to a study of blood T cell repertoires in COVID-19. Study members were between roughly 18 and 90 years old and lived in 25 or so US regions. Two negative PCRs, clearance, or symptom resolution were required of recovered Cohort 3 donors. How the authors handled the data: Reference gene primer amplification yielded estimated nucleated cell counts. Clones were sequenced by immunoSEQ multiplex PCR, and TCRdb holds only the in-frame ones, with some missing. The V and J calls and the clone size are those of that table, but D and trimming were determined from the DNA. The sample includes about 400,000 clones, nearly 90% of them seen just once. Sequencing was carried out using PBMCs or T cells enriched from blood (not recorded which). The clonotype originates from a woman between 25 and 40 years old who had recovered from COVID-19.

Here the CDR3 DNA reads TGTGCCTGGAGTAACCTGGACAGCTCCTACAATGAGCAGTTCTTC. Translated: CAWSNLDSSYNEQFF. The V and J genes are TRBV30 and TRBJ2-1; TRBD1 might be the D (6 bases). V lost 2 bases to trimming and J lost 0 bases, with 11 bases between them. Germline V CDR1 and CDR2: GTSNPN, SVGIG (reference sequence). This CDR3 has 15 amino acids.